This record concerns one T cell receptor (beta chain) sequence. The specificity of this receptor is unknown. Base qualities are not recorded, but no much larger clone differs from it by a single base. The immunoSEQ Assay, a bias-controlled multiplex PCR, was used to amplify TCRbeta CDR3 regions from genomic DNA. In the authors' own workflow: The number of nucleated cells in each sample was estimated by amplification of reference gene primers within the assay. Sequence reads were collapsed and filtered to measure the absolute abundance of every unique TCRbeta CDR3 rearrangement. For each sample, productive Simpson clonality was calculated as the square root of Simpson's diversity index across productive rearrangements. TCRdb's version of the immuneACCESS table is confined to in-frame rearrangements and falls short of the full clone set. An unresolved V gene accounts for under half of the shortfall where checked; the remainder is of unknown origin. V, J and clone size derive from that table, while D and trimming were established from the DNA sequence. The sample table records hundreds of thousands of clones; roughly 87% of these occur just once. The ten largest clonotypes hold about 2.7% of the sample.

The sample originates from a study of blood T cell repertoires in COVID-19 (dated by TCRdb to 2018 to 2021). With respect to the entire study: The collaborator samples originated in the United States, Italy and Spain and spanned the acute and convalescent phases of COVID-19. The material from the prospective study consisted of cDNA or gDNA derived from T cells, B-cell-depleted T cells, or PBMCs. Subjects who had been exposed to COVID-19, were actively infected with it, or had recovered from it provided the deeply sampled blood TCRbeta repertoires that made up the dataset. The repertoires were made available in a free public database intended to serve as a resource for research on the immune response to SARS-CoV-2. Samples were obtained from the ongoing ImmuneRACE study (first 160 participants) and from about 1,300 subjects provided by 6 global collaborators. Nearly every sample came with metadata listing a de-identified subject ID, COVID-19 status, age in years and sex. Where HLA class I and class II types were available, the types were taken from metadata supplied by the sample provider, not from assay-based typing. Here is what the overall study found, with its caveats: How much clinical and demographic metadata was included differed by source and by participant, and the metadata was provided uncurated.

Participants in the prospective study were enrolled through a virtual design, were aged about 18 to 90 years, and lived in approximately 24 United States geographic areas. In the prospective study, cohorts were assigned on the basis of participant-reported clinical history obtained from a screening survey and a study questionnaire. For ImmuneRACE Cohort 3, a participant was defined as recovered based on two consecutive negative NP/OP PCR tests, clearance by a healthcare professional, or resolution of symptoms. Each participant in the prospective study had whole blood, serum and a nasopharyngeal or oropharyngeal swab collected by mobile phlebotomists. Additional blood draws and questionnaires over an approximately 2-month period could optionally be provided by prospective study participants. Before DNA extraction, blood samples from the prospective study were shipped at room temperature or frozen.

Germline trimming amounts to 0 bases on V and 4 bases on J, with 5 as the count of junction bases outside the gene matches. Inclusive of the bounding cysteine and phenylalanine, the CDR3 is 15 residues long. Only the CDR3 DNA is retained, 45 bases long and in frame from the first base. CDR1 and CDR2, per the germline V gene, are MNHEY and SVGAGI. This sequence uses TRBV6-5 and TRBJ1-2, with 7 junctional bases fitting TRBD1. Sequencing was carried out using PBMCs or T cells enriched from blood (not recorded which). This TCR was sampled from a woman in her twenties or thirties who had recovered from COVID-19. The CDR3: CASSYSRWTGYGYTF. The DNA sequence is given as TGTGCCAGCAGTTACTCGAGATGGACAGGCTATGGCTACACCTTC.